The T cell receptor (beta chain) under discussion was sequenced for a study of T cell clones after liver transplantation. Looking at the study overall: Until 12-24 months post-transplant, subjects got standard immunosuppression and no induction. Draws occurred before transplant, before withdrawal, and after complete or failed withdrawal.

Data came from immunoSEQ multiplex PCR; TCRdb stores just in-frame clones and leaves some out. The sample carries about 7,900 clones, about four fifths recorded once. Study observations and caveats: A significant post-transplant drop in circulating graft-donor-reactive CD4 TCRbeta sequences occurred in most of the 8 subjects.

The V segment lost 3 bases and the J segment 4 bases; nucleotides outside the gene matches: 4. From germline, CDR1 is SGHTA and CDR2 FQGNSA. This CDR3 has 14 residues. As for this clone: Its specificity is not known.

Sequenced here: CD8+ T cells from blood, sampled before liver transplant. The clonotype was recovered from a human donor who received a liver transplant. V usage is TRBV7-2 and J usage is TRBJ1-2; 8 bases are shared with TRBD1. The DNA of the CDR3 is TGTGCCAGCAGCTTTCCCGGGACAGGCTATGGCTACACCTTC. Its translation: CASSFPGTGYGYTF.